The clone carrying this T cell receptor (beta chain) has just one count. V was pared by 3 bases and J by 11 bases, with 12 bases between. Germline CDR1 SGHRS, CDR2 YFSETQ. This CDR3 is 13 amino acids long. All patients were treatment-naive before thyroid surgery. The data stem from a study of metastatic and nonmetastatic thyroid tumors. TCRdb recomputed clones from the PCR reads via MiXCR. The data show almost 8,500 clones, with approximately 44% seen just once and roughly 33% held by the top ten. Sequenced material: tumor tissue. This receptor was obtained from a male donor with papillary thyroid cancer or a benign thyroid nodule (not recorded which). Some clones in this sample may be carry-over from other donors' samples. The chain couples TRBV5-1 to TRBJ1-6; D not certain. The CDR3 DNA follows: TGCGCCAGCAGCTCCATTATAGGCGCACCCCTCCACTTT. This sequence encodes CASSSIIGAPLHF. Supplemented by reference TRBV5-1 and TRBJ1-6, the full variable domain reads KAGVTQTPRYLIKTRGQQVTLSCSPISGHRSVSWYQQTPGQGLQFLFEYFSETQRNKGNFPGRFSGRQFSNSRSEMNVSTLELGDSALYLCASSSIIGAPLHFGNGTRLTVT.